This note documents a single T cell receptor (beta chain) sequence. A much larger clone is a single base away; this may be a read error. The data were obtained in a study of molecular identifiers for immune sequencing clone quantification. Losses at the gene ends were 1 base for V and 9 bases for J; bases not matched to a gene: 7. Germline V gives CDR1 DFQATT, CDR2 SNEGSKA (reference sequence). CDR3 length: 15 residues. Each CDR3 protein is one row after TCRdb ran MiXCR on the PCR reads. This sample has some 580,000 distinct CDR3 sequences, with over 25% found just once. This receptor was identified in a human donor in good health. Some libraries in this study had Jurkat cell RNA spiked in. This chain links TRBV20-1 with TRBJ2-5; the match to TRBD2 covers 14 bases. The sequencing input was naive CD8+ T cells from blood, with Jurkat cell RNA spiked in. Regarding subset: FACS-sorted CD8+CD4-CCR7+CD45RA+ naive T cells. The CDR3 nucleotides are TGCAGTGCTAGAGGGGGACTAGCGGGAGTCGAGCCCCAGTACTTC. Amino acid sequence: CSARGGLAGVEPQYF.